Shown below are 14 T cell receptor beta chains from a single sample sequenced in a study of control samples from healthy donors and cancer patients. Clones were sequenced by immunoSEQ multiplex PCR, and TCRdb holds only the in-frame ones, with some missing. The data show tens of thousands of clones, 91% seen once. The sequenced sample was blood. The origin of the receptors is a man aged 25 to 45 in good health.

The V call is TRBV3-1 (or the pseudogene TRBV3-2), the J call TRBJ2-3, with 9 bases that match TRBD1. The CDR3 runs to 16 residues. Germline-derived CDR1 and CDR2 are LGHDT and YNNKEL (reference sequence). V shed 6 bases and J 1 base; nucleotides not matched to a gene: 8. The CDR3 spells CASSDGTGLGTDTQYF. The CDR3 nucleotides are TGTGCCAGCAGTGATGGGACAGGGCTGGGCACAGATACGCAGTATTTT.

V is TRBV9 and J is TRBJ1-2; weak D call: TRBD1 (6 bases). This CDR3 region has 13 residues. Trimming cost V 2 bases and J 4 bases, with 9 bases left between them. Looked up from germline, CDR1 is SGDLS and CDR2 is YYNGEE. This CDR3 is CASSVKGGYGYTF. CDR3 DNA sequence: TGTGCCAGCAGCGTCAAAGGGGGCTATGGCTACACCTTC.

This chain uses TRBV5-1 with TRBJ2-2, with 8 bases identical to TRBD1. The CDR3 covers 14 residues. V lost 4 bases and J lost 3; bases outside the gene matches: 2. The V gene's germline CDR1 is SGHRS and CDR2 YFSETQ. CDR3 sequence reads: CASSTQGDTGELFF. Here the CDR3 DNA reads TGCGCCAGCAGCACACAGGGGGACACCGGGGAGCTGTTTTTT.

This rearrangement joins TRBV7-9 to TRBJ1-5, with D possibly TRBD1 on 5 matching bases. V was cut by 1 base and J by 2 bases, with 6 bases left in between. CDR3 size: 14 residues. Germline CDR1 SEHNR, CDR2 FQNEAQ (reference sequence). This chain's CDR3 is CASSLGGGNQPQHF. The CDR3 DNA reads as TGTGCCAGCAGCTTAGGAGGGGGCAATCAGCCCCAGCATTTT.

The chain is built from TRBV7-3 and TRBJ1-5; no reliable D call. Germline CDR1 is SGHTA and CDR2 is FQGTGA. Trimming pared 4 bases from V and 8 bases from J, leaving 21 bases between. The CDR3 contains 16 residues. This CDR3 is CASSSPLLRGREPQHF. CDR3 nucleotides: TGTGCCAGCAGCTCCCCGCTCCTCCGGGGTAGGGAGCCCCAGCATTTT.

This clone came up once. The rearrangement uses TRBV6-5 and TRBJ1-2; TRBD1 matches at 9 bases. The CDR3 contains 14 residues. Germline trimming cut 8 bases from V and 7 bases from J; bases unmatched to any gene: 11. Germline assignment: CDR1 MNHEY and CDR2 SVGAGI. The CDR3 protein is CASGLGQGLSGYTF. CDR3 nucleotide sequence: TGTGCCAGCGGGTTGGGACAGGGATTAAGTGGCTACACCTTC.

This chain links TRBV21-1 with TRBJ2-7; the table calls TRBD2, which could not be checked here. TRBV21-1 is given as a pseudogene. CDR3 length: 17 residues. Here the CDR3 reads CASSKASSGRISYEQYF. CDR3 DNA sequence: TGTGCCAGCAGCAAAGCGAGTAGCGGGAGGATCTCCTACGAGCAGTACTTC.

The rearrangement uses TRBV29-1 and TRBJ2-7; D uncertain. Germline lookup yields CDR1 SQVTM and CDR2 ANQGSEA. Trimming removed 0 bases at V and 2 bases at J, with 11 bases between. This CDR3 comprises 14 residues. CDR3 protein: CSVEDSRVPYEQYF. CDR3 coding DNA: TGCAGCGTTGAAGATTCCCGGGTTCCCTACGAGCAGTACTTC.

The V call is TRBV25-1, the J call TRBJ1-4; D perhaps matches TRBD1 (6 bases). V shed 6 bases and J shed 8 bases, with 13 bases lying between them. Germline CDR1 reads MGHDK; CDR2 reads SYGVNS. CDR3 length: 13 residues. CDR3: CASRWGAEEKLFF. The CDR3 DNA sequence: TGTGCCAGCAGATGGGGGGCGGAGGAAAAACTGTTTTTT.

The rearrangement joins TRBV6-1 to TRBJ2-7; TRBD2 matches 10 bases. Germline V gene lookup returns CDR1 MNHNS and CDR2 SASEGT. V lost 1 base, J lost 6 bases, and 12 bases stayed unmatched. The CDR3 runs 17 residues. CDR3 loop: CASSEVPSGSGKSEQYF. CDR3 coding DNA: TGTGCCAGCAGTGAAGTTCCTAGCGGGAGCGGTAAGAGCGAGCAGTACTTC.

The chain uses TRBV9 and TRBJ2-7; D remains ambiguous. Germline values: CDR1 SGDLS, CDR2 YYNGEE. There are 13 residues in the CDR3. Between the trimmed V and J ends, which lost 3 bases and 9 bases, there was a span of 16 bases. The CDR3 spells CASSAGPDKRQYF. In DNA, the CDR3 is TGTGCCAGCAGCGCCGGCCCTGACAAAAGGCAGTACTTC.

The CDR3 region has the DNA TGTGCCAGCAGCCTTAGCGGGGCGGTCACAGATACGCAGTATTTT. Translated, it gives CASSLSGAVTDTQYF. The chain has TRBV7-9 and TRBJ2-3, with 8 nucleotides matching TRBD2. With 5 bases clipped from V and 2 bases from J, the junction kept 6 bases outside the gene matches. This CDR3 has 15 residues. CDR1 SEHNR and CDR2 FQNEAQ come from the germline V gene (reference sequence). Combining the CDR3 with reference TRBV7-9 and TRBJ2-3 gives the whole variable domain DTGVSQNPRHKITKRGQNVTFRCDPISEHNRLYWYRQTLGQGPEFLTYFQNEAQLEKSRLLSDRFSAERPKGSFSTLEIQRTEQGDSAMYLCASSLSGAVTDTQYFGPGTRLTVL.

The CDR3: CASSYADSYGYTF. CDR3 coding DNA: TGTGCCAGCAGTTACGCAGATTCTTATGGCTACACCTTC. The rearrangement links TRBV6-6 to TRBJ1-2; D is undetermined. V was pared by 2 bases and J by 5 bases, with 9 bases between. The CDR3 sequence is 13 residues long. Per the germline V gene, CDR1 is MNHNY and CDR2 is SVGAGI (reference sequence).

The J gene is TRBJ1-1, the V gene TRBV29-1; D is unresolved. This CDR3 spans 11 amino acids. V dropped 7 bases and J dropped 3 bases, with 9 bases sitting between them. Germline V lookup: CDR1 SQVTM, CDR2 ANQGSEA. The CDR3 here is CSGVLDTEAFF. The CDR3 DNA follows: TGCAGCGGGGTGTTAGACACTGAAGCTTTCTTT.